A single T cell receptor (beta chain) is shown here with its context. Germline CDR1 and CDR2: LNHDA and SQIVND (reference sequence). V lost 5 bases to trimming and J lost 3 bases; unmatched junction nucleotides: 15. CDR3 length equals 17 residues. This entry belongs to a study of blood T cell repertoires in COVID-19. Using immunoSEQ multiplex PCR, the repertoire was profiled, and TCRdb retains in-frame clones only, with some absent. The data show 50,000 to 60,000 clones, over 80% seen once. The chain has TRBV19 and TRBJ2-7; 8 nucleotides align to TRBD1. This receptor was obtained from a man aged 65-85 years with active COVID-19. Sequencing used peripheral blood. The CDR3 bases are TGTGCCAGTAGTCTGATCCACGTGACAGGGGTCCACTACGAGCAGTACTTC. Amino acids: CASSLIHVTGVHYEQYF. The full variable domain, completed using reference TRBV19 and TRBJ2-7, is DGGITQSPKYLFRKEGQNVTLSCEQNLNHDAMYWYRQDPGQGLRLIYYSQIVNDFQKGDIAEGYSVSREKKESFPLTVTSAQKNPTAFYLCASSLIHVTGVHYEQYFGPGTRLTVT.